The present T cell receptor (beta chain) was sequenced within a study of T cells in Graves' hyperthyroidism and ophthalmopathy. Study outcomes and limitations: With a median lead of around 6.7 months before onset, the model predicted ophthalmopathy. Blood held most thyroid clonotypes expanded above 0.001 frequency.

This clonotype was seen at least ten times. The antigen is not known. Researchers amplified the TCR beta CDR3 regions from RNA transcripts. The HTBI primer set served for first-round RT-PCR of the TCR CDR3. TCRdb reanalysed the multiplex PCR reads using MiXCR and keeps one entry per CDR3 protein. The data show a few hundred thousand distinct CDR3 sequences, with around a sixth seen just once and approximately 7.4% held by the top ten. The receptor was isolated from a woman in her thirties with Graves' hyperthyroidism. Material: blood.

The CDR3 coding sequence is TGCAGTGGACTAGCGGGAATCTACAATGAGCAGTTCTTC. This gives the protein CSGLAGIYNEQFF. V is TRBV20-1 and J is TRBJ2-1; 11 nucleotides match TRBD2. CDR1 and CDR2 (germline): DFQATT, SNEGSKA (reference sequence). V lost 7 bases to trimming and J lost 3 bases; unmatched junction nucleotides: 2. This CDR3 is 13 amino acids long.